These 5 T cell receptor beta chains were all obtained from the same sample, sequenced in a study of blood T cell repertoires in COVID-19. TCRdb's copy holds only in-frame clones and misses some; the assay was immunoSEQ multiplex PCR. The table records a few hundred thousand clones, more than 85% of them present only once. Material: peripheral blood. These receptors were obtained from a person aged 18-29 years with COVID-19, enrolled during active disease.

The gene calls are TRBV12-5 and TRBJ2-1; perhaps TRBD2 as D (7 bases). The V end lost 0 bases, the J end lost 10 bases, and 10 bases lay between the germline ends. This CDR3 comprises 13 residues. Per the germline V gene, CDR1 is LGHNT and CDR2 is FRNRAP. This CDR3 is CASGLVRGGEQFF. CDR3 nucleotide sequence: TGTGCTAGTGGTTTGGTAAGGGGGGGCGAGCAGTTCTTC.

The chain employs TRBV20-1 and TRBJ2-2, with TRBD2 matching over 13 bases. Germline V gives CDR1 DFQATT, CDR2 SNEGSKA (reference sequence). The CDR3 length is 17 residues. V lost 3 bases to trimming and J lost 5 bases; unmatched junction nucleotides: 9. The CDR3 region has the DNA TGCAGTGCTAGTAGACTAGCGGGAGGAGGGGGGACCGGGGAGCTGTTTTTT. Translation gives CSASRLAGGGGTGELFF.

The J gene is TRBJ1-5, the V gene TRBV19; D possibly corresponds to TRBD1 (5 bases). The CDR3 runs 14 residues. V lost 6 bases to trimming and J lost 5 bases, with 14 bases between them. Germline loops: CDR1 LNHDA, CDR2 SQIVND (reference sequence). The CDR3 DNA reads TGTGCCAGTAGGGTACGGGGGGGACATCAGCCCCAGCATTTT. It translates to CASRVRGGHQPQHF. Together with reference TRBV19 and TRBJ1-5, the CDR3 gives the full variable domain: DGGITQSPKYLFRKEGQNVTLSCEQNLNHDAMYWYRQDPGQGLRLIYYSQIVNDFQKGDIAEGYSVSREKKESFPLTVTSAQKNPTAFYLCASRVRGGHQPQHFGDGTRLSIL.

Regarding this clone: The DNA is omitted, as the CDR3 cannot be located on it reliably, and the CDR3 follows TCRdb's listing. CDR3 in amino acids: CASSSSSSGANVLTF. This chain links TRBV6-2 or TRBV6-3 with TRBJ2-6; the table's D call, TRBD2, was not checked against the DNA. Germline loops: CDR1 MNHEY, CDR2 SVGEGT. The CDR3 is 15 residues long, ends included.

The chain has TRBV25-1 and TRBJ2-1; TRBD1 matches at 10 bases. V shed 3 bases and J 6 bases; nucleotides not matched to a gene: 8. From germline, CDR1 is MGHDK and CDR2 SYGVNS. The CDR3 length is 16 residues. The CDR3 coding sequence is TGTGCCAGCAGTGATGGGGGGGGACAGGGGTTCAATGAGCAGTTCTTC. It translates to CASSDGGGQGFNEQFF. Full variable domain (remainder filled in from reference TRBV25-1 and TRBJ2-1): EADIYQTPRYLVIGTGKKITLECSQTMGHDKMYWYQQDPGMELHLIHYSYGVNSTEKGDLSSESTVSRIRTEHFPLTLESARPSHTSQYLCASSDGGGQGFNEQFFGPGTRLTVL.